Listed below are T cell receptor beta chains from one sample, sequenced in a study of cytomegalovirus exposure and HLA in healthy donors. The protocol was immunoSEQ multiplex PCR, while the TCRdb copy is restricted to in-frame clones and leaves out a portion. The sample contains about 95,000 clones, more than 60% of which appear only once. The sequenced material came from PBMCs. Every receptor here comes from a man aged 18 to 29 in good health and CMV-seropositive. Both conserved end residues are part of each CDR3. D genes are given only for firm matches. Rows give clone size only sometimes, using once, few, many, or a class for an expanded clone.

>.|TRBD1|TRBV5-1|TRBJ2-7
TGCGCCAGCAGCTTCGGGACAGGGGGCTCCCCTGGCGAGCAGTACTTC
CASSFGTGGSPGEQYF
>once|.|TRBV27|TRBJ1-6
TGTGCCAGCAGTTTAGGTCCAGGGTCTTCACCCCTCCACTTT
CASSLGPGSSPLHF
>few|TRBD2|TRBV19|TRBJ2-3
TGTGCCAGTAGTATGTTGGGGGGGGGCACAGATACGCAGTATTTT
CASSMLGGGTDTQYF
>.|TRBD1|TRBV10-2|TRBJ1-5
TGCGCCAGCAGGCAGGGGGTAAATCAGCCCCAGCATTTT
CASRQGVNQPQHF
>few|.|TRBV9|TRBJ1-1
TGTGCCAGCAGCCCCCTGGGGGGGAACACTGAAGCTTTCTTT
CASSPLGGNTEAFF
>.|.|TRBV6-6|TRBJ1-2
TGTGCCAGCAGTATCAGGGGCGGCTACACCTTC
CASSIRGGYTF
>.|.|TRBV12-5|TRBJ2-7
TGTGCTAGTGGTTTCTCAGATTCTCGCGAGCAGTACTTC
CASGFSDSREQYF
>.|TRBD1|TRBV2|TRBJ2-5
TGTGCCAGCATGGGACAGGGGCAACACTTC
CASMGQGQHF
>.|.|TRBV7-9|TRBJ1-5
TGTGCCAGCAGCTTGGCTGGGCGAGAACAGCCCCAGCATTTT
CASSLAGREQPQHF
>.|.|TRBV28|TRBJ1-5
TGTGCCAGCAGTTTCCAGACTGCTGGTGACCAGCATTTT
CASSFQTAGDQHF
>.|.|TRBV9|TRBJ1-1
TGTGCCAGCAGCGTAGGGGTAGGAGGGACTGAAGCTTTCTTT
CASSVGVGGTEAFF
>.|.|TRBV2|TRBJ1-5
TGTGCCAGCATGGACAGTAGAAATCAGCCCCAGCATTTT
CASMDSRNQPQHF
>few|TRBD2|TRBV7-9|TRBJ2-7
TGTGCCAGCAGCTTAGCGGGGCTAGCGGGGGGTTACGAGCAGTACTTC
CASSLAGLAGGYEQYF
>few|TRBD1|TRBV6-1|TRBJ1-5
TGTGCCAGCAGTGAATCCGGGACAGTGAATAGCAATCAGCCCCAGCATTTT
CASSESGTVNSNQPQHF
>.|TRBD2|TRBV11-2|TRBJ2-7
TGTGCCAGCAGCTTAGAATTTGGGACTAGCGCCGAGCAGTACTTC
CASSLEFGTSAEQYF
>.|.|TRBV13|TRBJ2-2
TGTGCCAGCAGCTTCAGGACACCGAACACCGGGGAGCTGTTTTTT
CASSFRTPNTGELFF
>few|.|TRBV27|TRBJ1-1
TGTGCCAGCAGTTTTGGAGGGAGGGCTGAAGCTTTCTTT
CASSFGGRAEAFF
>.|.|TRBV29-1|TRBJ2-2
TGCAGCGTTGAGGGCAGGGGAACCGGGGAGCTGTTTTTT
CSVEGRGTGELFF
>few|TRBD1|TRBV19|TRBJ1-6
TGTGCCAGTAAGATAGGACAGGGCTATAATTCACCCCTCCACTTT
CASKIGQGYNSPLHF
>.|TRBD1|TRBV6-1|TRBJ1-2
TGTGCCAGCAGTGAAGCGGCCGGGACAGTCTATGGCTACACCTTC
CASSEAAGTVYGYTF
>.|TRBD1|TRBV6-1|TRBJ2-7
TGTGCCAGCAGTGAAGTGACAGGGTACACCCACGAGCAGTACTTC
CASSEVTGYTHEQYF
>.|TRBD1|TRBV15|TRBJ2-7
TGTGCCACCAGCAGAGGACCGGGACAGGGGGGATACGAGCAGTACTTC
CATSRGPGQGGYEQYF
>.|TRBD2|TRBV29-1|TRBJ2-1
TGCAGCGTCGAGACTAGCGGGGGGTTCGGTGAGCAGTTCTTC
CSVETSGGFGEQFF
>.|.|TRBV29-1|TRBJ2-3
TGCAGCGTTCAGGTTAGCACAGATACGCAGTATTTT
CSVQVSTDTQYF
>.|.|TRBV2|TRBJ1-5
TGTGCCAGCAGTGAGGTAGGGGTACCTTTCCATAGCAATCAGCCCCAGCATTTT
CASSEVGVPFHSNQPQHF
>.|.|TRBV2|TRBJ1-1
TGTGCCAGCGGGAGTAAGATGAACACTGAAGCTTTCTTT
CASGSKMNTEAFF
>.|.|TRBV6-1|TRBJ1-5
TGTGCCAGCAGAACAGGGAATCAGCCCCAGCATTTT
CASRTGNQPQHF
>once|.|TRBV27|TRBJ2-1
TGTGCCAGCCGCTCGACTCAGGACATCCGACTCTACAATGAGCAGTTCTTC
CASRSTQDIRLYNEQFF
>.|TRBD1|TRBV7-8|TRBJ1-2
TGTGCCAGCAGCTCAGACAGGGCGGGCTATGGCTACACCTTC
CASSSDRAGYGYTF
>.|TRBD1|TRBV5-1|TRBJ1-2
TGCGCCAGCAGCGCGACAGGGAACTATGGCTACACCTTC
CASSATGNYGYTF
>.|TRBD2|TRBV6-1|TRBJ2-3
TGTGCCAGCAGTGAAGCGCGAAGTGGCGGGGGGGCCCTCGCAGATACGCAGTATTTT
CASSEARSGGGALADTQYF
>.|TRBD2|TRBV5-1|TRBJ2-3
TGCGCCAGCAGCTTGCAAGCGGGGGCTAATACGCAGTATTTT
CASSLQAGANTQYF
>few|.|TRBV7-9|TRBJ2-7
TGTGCCAGCAGCTTACTCCGAGGCAGGGATATTAACGAGCAGTACTTC
CASSLLRGRDINEQYF
>.|.|TRBV7-2|TRBJ2-7
TGTGCCAGCAGCTTAGCGGGGGGGCACATCTACGAGCAGTACTTC
CASSLAGGHIYEQYF
>.|.|TRBV4-1|TRBJ1-1
TGCGCCAGCAGCCAAGTTCTCACAGGGATGGGGAACACTGAAGCTTTCTTT
CASSQVLTGMGNTEAFF
>.|.|TRBV10-2|TRBJ1-6
TGCGCCAGCAGGGCTGACAGCCGCTACAATTCACCCCTCCACTTT
CASRADSRYNSPLHF
>.|TRBD1|TRBV19|TRBJ2-5
TGTGCCAGTAGTAAGGGACAGCAGTTTGGGACCCAGTACTTC
CASSKGQQFGTQYF
>.|TRBD1|TRBV6-1|TRBJ2-5
TGTGCCAGCAGTGAACTACAGGGGGCTTGGGAGACCCAGTACTTC
CASSELQGAWETQYF
>.|.|TRBV2|TRBJ1-2
TGTGCCAGCGGTGGACAGTACAACAACTATGGCTACACCTTC
CASGGQYNNYGYTF
>.|.|TRBV10-3|TRBJ2-7
TGTGCCATCAGTGACGGTCAGGGCTACTACGAGCAGTACTTC
CAISDGQGYYEQYF
>.|.|TRBV19|TRBJ1-1
TGTGCCAGTAGCGCCCAGGCCATGAACACTGAAGCTTTCTTT
CASSAQAMNTEAFF
>once|.|TRBV13|TRBJ2-7
TGTGCCAGCAGCCTAGGGGTGGGGCCACTCTACGAGCAGTACTTC
CASSLGVGPLYEQYF
>.|TRBD2|TRBV29-1|TRBJ2-1
TGCAGCGTTCGTGGACTAGCGGGGGCCCTCAGCTCCTACAATGAGCAGTTCTTC
CSVRGLAGALSSYNEQFF
>.|.|TRBV5-1|TRBJ2-2
TGCGCCAGCAGCACCCAGGGGACCGGGGAGCTGTTTTTT
CASSTQGTGELFF
>.|.|TRBV6-1|TRBJ2-7
TGTGCCAGCATAGAATCTGCCTACGAGCAGTACTTC
CASIESAYEQYF
>.|.|TRBV28|TRBJ2-5
TGTGCCAGCAGTTCCCCCGGCCAAGAGACCCAGTACTTC
CASSSPGQETQYF
>.|.|TRBV4-1|TRBJ2-7
TGCGCCAGCAGCCCCCTGGGCCAGGCGACCTCCTACGAGCAGTACTTC
CASSPLGQATSYEQYF
>.|TRBD2|TRBV7-9|TRBJ2-7
TGTGCCAGCAGCTGGGGAGCTCTAGCGGGGGACCCTAAAGAGCAGTACTTC
CASSWGALAGDPKEQYF
>.|TRBD1|TRBV6-1|TRBJ2-7
TGTGCCAGCAGTGGAGGACAGGGGCCTTCCTACGAGCAGTACTTC
CASSGGQGPSYEQYF
>few|TRBD1|TRBV4-1|TRBJ2-1
TGCGCCAGCACACAGGGGAGCGCTATTGTAGGGCGCAATGAGCAGTTCTTC
CASTQGSAIVGRNEQFF
>.|TRBD2|TRBV6-1|TRBJ2-4
TGTGCCAGCAGTGCTCATAGCGGGGGGGCGGCCAAAAACATTCAGTACTTC
CASSAHSGGAAKNIQYF